This T cell receptor (beta chain) was obtained from a study of blood T cell repertoires in COVID-19. Study-level background: Samples taken during acute and convalescent COVID-19 were collected in the United States, Italy and Spain.

Germline V CDR1 and CDR2: SGHVS, FQNEAQ. The CDR3 spans 13 residues. Trimming left V 5 bases short and J 4 bases short, with 9 bases between. Per the original data handling: Cell counts per sample came from amplifying reference gene primers. Repertoires were generated with immunoSEQ multiplex PCR, while TCRdb's copy carries only in-frame clones and drops some. D and trimming were read from the DNA, whereas the V and J calls and clone size are those reported in that table. Of around 180,000 clones listed, about 85% are singletons. Sequenced material: peripheral blood. The chain carries TRBV7-8 and TRBJ1-5, with D unclear. The origin of this receptor is a man older than 75 with COVID-19, enrolled during active disease. The CDR3 loop reads CASSAQENQPQHF. The CDR3 nucleotides read TGTGCCAGCAGCGCTCAGGAAAATCAGCCCCAGCATTTT.